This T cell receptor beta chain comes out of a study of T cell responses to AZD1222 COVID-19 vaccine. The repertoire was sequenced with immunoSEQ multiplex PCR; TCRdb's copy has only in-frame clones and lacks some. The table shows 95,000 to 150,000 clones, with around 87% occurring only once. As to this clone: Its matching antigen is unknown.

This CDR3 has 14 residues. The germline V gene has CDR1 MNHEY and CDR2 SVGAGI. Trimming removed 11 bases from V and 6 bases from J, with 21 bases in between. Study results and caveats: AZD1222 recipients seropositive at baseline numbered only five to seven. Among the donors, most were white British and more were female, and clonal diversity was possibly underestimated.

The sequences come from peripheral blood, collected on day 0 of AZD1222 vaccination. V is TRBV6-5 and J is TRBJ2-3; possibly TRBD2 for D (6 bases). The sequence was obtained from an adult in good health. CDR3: CAAWVAGRADTQYF. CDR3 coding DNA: TGTGCCGCGTGGGTTGCGGGGCGGGCGGATACGCAGTATTTT.